Described below is a single T cell receptor (beta chain) sequence and its context. The sample originates from a study of blood T cell repertoires in COVID-19. Germline loops: CDR1 SGHAT, CDR2 FQNNGV. V was clipped by 5 bases and J by 4 bases, with 15 bases between them. This CDR3 has 15 amino acids. Measured with immunoSEQ multiplex PCR; TCRdb has only the in-frame clones, and not every one. The sample has roughly 200,000 clones, 76% seen once. This receptor was taken from a woman aged 45-60 years with active or convalescent COVID-19. J is TRBJ2-1 and V is TRBV11-2, with D tentatively TRBD2 (6 bases). Sequenced material: peripheral blood. CDR3 region: CASSAGSGGYNEQFF. DNA for the CDR3: TGTGCCAGCAGCGCAGGGAGTGGAGGGTACAATGAGCAGTTCTTC.